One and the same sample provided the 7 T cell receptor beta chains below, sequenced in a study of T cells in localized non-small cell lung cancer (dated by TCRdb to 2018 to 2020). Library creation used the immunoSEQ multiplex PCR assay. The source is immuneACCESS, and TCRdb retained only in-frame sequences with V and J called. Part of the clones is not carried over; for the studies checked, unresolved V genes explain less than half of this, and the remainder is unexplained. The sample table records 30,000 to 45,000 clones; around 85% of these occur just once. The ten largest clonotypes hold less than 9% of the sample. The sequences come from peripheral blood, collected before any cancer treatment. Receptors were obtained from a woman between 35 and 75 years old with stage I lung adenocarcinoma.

The CDR3 nucleotides are TGCGCCAGCAGCGCCACAGGGTTTTCACCCCTCCACTTT. It encodes CASSATGFSPLHF. The rearrangement links TRBV5-1 to TRBJ1-6; weak D call: TRBD1 (6 bases). Trimming stripped 4 bases from V and 9 bases from J, with 11 bases between. Germline CDR1 reads SGHRS; CDR2 reads YFSETQ. CDR3 length: 13 amino acids.

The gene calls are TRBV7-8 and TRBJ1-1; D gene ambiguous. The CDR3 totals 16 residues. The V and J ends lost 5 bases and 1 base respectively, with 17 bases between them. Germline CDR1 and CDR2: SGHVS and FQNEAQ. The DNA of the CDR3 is TGTGCCAGCAGCCTCCCAGGTAGAGCGAAGAACACTGAAGCTTTCTTT. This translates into CASSLPGRAKNTEAFF.

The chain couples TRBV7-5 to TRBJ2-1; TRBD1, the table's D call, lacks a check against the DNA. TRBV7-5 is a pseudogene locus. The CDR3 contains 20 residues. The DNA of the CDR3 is TGTGTCAGAAGCCTAGGGGTACTAGGGGCCCCGGGACAGGGGATCGATGAGCAGTTCTTC. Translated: CVRSLGVLGAPGQGIDEQFF.

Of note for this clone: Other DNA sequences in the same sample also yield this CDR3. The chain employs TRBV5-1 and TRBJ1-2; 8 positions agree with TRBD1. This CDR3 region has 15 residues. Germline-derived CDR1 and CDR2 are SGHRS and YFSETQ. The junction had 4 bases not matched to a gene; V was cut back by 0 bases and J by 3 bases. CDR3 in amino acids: CASSLALTGDYGYTF. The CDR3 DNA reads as TGCGCCAGCAGCTTGGCTTTGACAGGGGACTATGGCTACACCTTC.

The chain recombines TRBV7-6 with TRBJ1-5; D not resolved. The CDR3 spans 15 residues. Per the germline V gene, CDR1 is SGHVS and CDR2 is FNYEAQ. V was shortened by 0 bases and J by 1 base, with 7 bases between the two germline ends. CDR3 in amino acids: CASSLAGGSNQPQHF. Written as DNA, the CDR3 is TGTGCCAGCAGCTTAGCCGGTGGCAGCAATCAGCCCCAGCATTTT.

Here the CDR3 DNA reads TGTGCCAGCAGCCCTAGACTGACAGATACGCAGTATTTT. Translating gives CASSPRLTDTQYF. The chain links TRBV6-5 to TRBJ2-3; no clear D. Trimming removed 6 bases at V and 3 bases at J, with 10 bases between. CDR1 and CDR2 from the germline V gene are MNHEY and SVGAGI. There are 13 residues in the CDR3.

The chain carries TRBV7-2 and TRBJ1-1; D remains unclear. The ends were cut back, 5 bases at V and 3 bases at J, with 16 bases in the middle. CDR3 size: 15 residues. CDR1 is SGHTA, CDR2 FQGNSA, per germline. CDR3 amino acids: CASSPLAGGYTEAFF. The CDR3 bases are TGTGCCAGCAGCCCTCTGGCAGGAGGCTACACTGAAGCTTTCTTT.